This TCR beta chain was captured by sequencing in a study of T cell repertoires in cytomegalovirus infection. Whole-study context: CMV epitopes, recently identified HLA-C-restricted and well-studied HLA-B-restricted, were used. Matching HLA type, along with CMV infection, was indicated by public TCR beta signatures.

The CDR3 length is 12 residues. Germline assignment: CDR1 MNHNS and CDR2 SASEGT. Trimming took off 9 bases at V and 1 base at J, with 9 bases between the two ends. Overall study results and limits: Accumulated public TCR beta family frequency recognized individuals carrying CMV together with the relevant HLA. The study found HLA-C-restricted CMV-specific TCR beta clonotypes dominating the ex vivo response.

A word on this clonotype: Its antigen is not known.

TCRdb re-called the reads through MiXCR, storing one row per CDR3 protein. The table lists a few hundred thousand distinct CDR3 sequences, 40% of them singletons. The specimen was cultured PBMCs, collected from culture after CMV antigen stimulation. The J gene is TRBJ1-1, the V gene TRBV6-1; no firm D call. The source is a human donor in good health (CMV status not recorded). Some clones in this sample may be carry-over from other donors' samples. This CDR3 reads CARPNRNTEAFF. The CDR3 bases are TGTGCCAGACCAAACAGGAACACTGAAGCTTTCTTT.